This T cell receptor beta chain comes out of a study of T cells in Graves' hyperthyroidism and ophthalmopathy. Germline V CDR1 and CDR2: MNHNS, SASEGT. This CDR3 has 15 amino acids. The junction had 9 bases not matched to a gene; V was cut back by 7 bases and J by 5 bases. The source material, RNA transcripts, was used to amplify TCR beta CDR3 regions. During a first-round RT-PCR of the TCR CDR3, the HTBI primer set was used. Each CDR3 protein is one row after TCRdb ran MiXCR on the multiplex PCR reads. This table has about 420,000 distinct CDR3 sequences, around 15% appearing once. This chain joins TRBV6-1 and TRBJ2-1, with TRBD1 matching over 9 bases. Sequencing input: blood. The sequence was collected from a woman younger than 35 with Graves' hyperthyroidism. CDR3 in DNA: TGTGCCAGCAAGCTAGGACAGGGGCCTAACAATGAGCAGTTCTTC. Protein: CASKLGQGPNNEQFF.